The next 4 T cell receptor beta chains were all read from a single sample in a study of long-term antiretroviral therapy in people with HIV. With survey level as its setting, the immunoSEQ assay was v3.0. The method was immunoSEQ multiplex PCR; TCRdb's version includes in-frame clones alone and lacks a portion of them. The repertoire holds 40,000 or so clones, with around four fifths as singletons. Sample: unsorted PBMCs, taken 0.3 years after starting antiretroviral therapy. These receptor sequences come from a man between 18 and 29 years old with HIV.

Of note for this clone: Relative to the germline gene, one junction end is altered; a read error may explain this. The chain uses TRBV4-2 and TRBJ1-2, with 8 bases fitting TRBD1. The length of the CDR3 is 16 residues. Germline values: CDR1 LGHNA, CDR2 YNFKEQ. The CDR3 DNA follows: TGTGCCAGCAGTCAAGAGAGCCAGGGGGCGGGTTATGGCTACACCTTC. This codes for CASSQESQGAGYGYTF.

The chain links TRBV5-5 to TRBJ2-7; D is uncertain. The CDR3 is made up of 13 amino acids. Per the germline V gene, CDR1 is SGHKS and CDR2 is YYEKEE (reference sequence). The V gene lost 7 bases and the J gene lost 3 bases, with 14 bases spanning the gap. The CDR3 nucleotides are TGTGCCAGCCGGCCCCTAGAAGGCTACGAGCAGTACTTC. Translated: CASRPLEGYEQYF.

The chain employs TRBV5-5 and TRBJ1-2, with TRBD1 identical over 10 bases. With V trimmed by 3 bases and J by 4 bases, 0 bases remained unmatched. The CDR3 is 13 amino acids. CDR1 and CDR2 from the germline V gene are SGHKS and YYEKEE (reference sequence). The CDR3 sequence is CASSWTGGYGYTF. The CDR3 DNA follows: TGTGCCAGCAGCTGGACAGGGGGCTATGGCTACACCTTC.

This clone was recorded once. The CDR3: CASSVAGLGTDTQYF. CDR3 coding DNA: TGTGCCAGCAGCGTAGCAGGACTAGGAACAGATACGCAGTATTTT. This chain joins TRBV9 and TRBJ2-3; 7 bases line up with TRBD2. The CDR3 consists of 15 residues. V was pared by 0 bases and J by 3 bases, with 4 bases of the junction left unmatched. Germline V gene data show CDR1 as SGDLS and CDR2 as YYNGEE.